This TCR beta chain was recorded in a study of blood T cell repertoires in COVID-19. Libraries were prepared by immunoSEQ multiplex PCR; TCRdb keeps only in-frame clonotypes and omits some of them. The table records about 120,000 clones, 70% to 85% of them present only once. This receptor was obtained from a man aged 70 or older with active or convalescent COVID-19. The sample consisted of peripheral blood.

This chain's CDR3 is CASSTGTSGTYEQYF. The CDR3 nucleotides read TGTGCCAGCAGCACCGGGACTAGCGGTACCTACGAGCAGTACTTC. The chain carries TRBV5-8 and TRBJ2-7, with 11 bases aligning to TRBD2. This CDR3 is 15 amino acids long. Unmatched junction bases numbered 5, after V lost 4 bases and J lost 2 bases. The germline V gene encodes CDR1 SGHTS and CDR2 YDEGEE.